This T cell receptor beta chain was sequenced during a study of control samples from healthy donors and cancer patients. TCRdb keeps only in-frame clones here, not all; method: immunoSEQ multiplex PCR. The sample yields about 180,000 clones, 90% to 95% seen once. CDR3 length equals 14 residues. V was pared by 3 bases and J by 7 bases, with 9 bases of the junction left unmatched. Germline loops: CDR1 SGDLS, CDR2 YYNGEE. The TCR sequence derives from a man younger than 40 in good health. The V and J genes are TRBV9 and TRBJ1-2; 7 bases line up with TRBD1. The sample consisted of blood. The CDR3 region has the DNA TGTGCCAGCAGCGGTGATATGACAGGGACTGGCTACACCTTC. As protein: CASSGDMTGTGYTF.